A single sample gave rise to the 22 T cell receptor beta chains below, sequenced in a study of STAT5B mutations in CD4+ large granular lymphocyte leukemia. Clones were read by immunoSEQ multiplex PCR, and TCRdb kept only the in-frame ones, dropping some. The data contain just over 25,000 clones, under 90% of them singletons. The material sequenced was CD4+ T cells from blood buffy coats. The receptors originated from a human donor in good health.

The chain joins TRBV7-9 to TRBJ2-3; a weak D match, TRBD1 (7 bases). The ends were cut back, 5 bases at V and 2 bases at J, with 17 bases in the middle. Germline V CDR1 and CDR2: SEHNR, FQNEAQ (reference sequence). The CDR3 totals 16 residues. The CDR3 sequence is CASSRGTVRYTDTQYF. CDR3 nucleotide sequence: TGTGCCAGCAGCCGGGGGACAGTTAGGTACACAGATACGCAGTATTTT.

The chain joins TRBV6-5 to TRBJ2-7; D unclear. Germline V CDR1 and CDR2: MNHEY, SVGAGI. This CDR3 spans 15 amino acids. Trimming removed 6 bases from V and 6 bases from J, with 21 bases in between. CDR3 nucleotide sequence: TGTGCCAGCAGCCCTGCCGGCGTGTTGACGTCCGAGCAGTACTTC. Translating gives CASSPAGVLTSEQYF.

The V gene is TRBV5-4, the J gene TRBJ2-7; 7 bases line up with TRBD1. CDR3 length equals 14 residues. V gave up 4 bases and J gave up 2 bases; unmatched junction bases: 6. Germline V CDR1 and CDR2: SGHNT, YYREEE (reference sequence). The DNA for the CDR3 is TGTGCCAGCAGCCTCGACAGGGCTACCTACGAGCAGTACGTC. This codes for CASSLDRATYEQYV.

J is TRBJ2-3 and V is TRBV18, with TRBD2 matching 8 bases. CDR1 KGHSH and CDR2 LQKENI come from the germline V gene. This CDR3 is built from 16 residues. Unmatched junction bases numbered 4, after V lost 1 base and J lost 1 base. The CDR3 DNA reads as TGTGCCAGCTCACCACTAGCACTAGCGGGCACAGATACGCAGTATTTT. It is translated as CASSPLALAGTDTQYF.

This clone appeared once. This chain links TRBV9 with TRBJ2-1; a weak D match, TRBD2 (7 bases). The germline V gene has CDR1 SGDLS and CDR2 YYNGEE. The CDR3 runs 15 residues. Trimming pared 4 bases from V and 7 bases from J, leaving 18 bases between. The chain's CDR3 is CASSPVGGPRNEQFF. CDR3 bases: TGTGCCAGCAGCCCGGTGGGGGGGCCCAGGAATGAGCAGTTCTTC.

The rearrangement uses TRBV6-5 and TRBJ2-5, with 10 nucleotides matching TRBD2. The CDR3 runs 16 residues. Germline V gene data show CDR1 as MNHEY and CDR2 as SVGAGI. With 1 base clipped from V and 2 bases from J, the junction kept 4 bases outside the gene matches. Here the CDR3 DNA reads TGTGCCAGCAGTTACTTCGGAGCGGGGGGGCAAGAGACCCAGTACTTC. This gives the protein CASSYFGAGGQETQYF.

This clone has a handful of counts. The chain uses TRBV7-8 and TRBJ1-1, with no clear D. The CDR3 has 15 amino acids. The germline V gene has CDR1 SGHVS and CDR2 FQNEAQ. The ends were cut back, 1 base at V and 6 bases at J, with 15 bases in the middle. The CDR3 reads CASSLDYGIVAEAFF. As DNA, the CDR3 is TGTGCCAGCAGCTTAGATTACGGAATTGTCGCTGAAGCTTTCTTT.

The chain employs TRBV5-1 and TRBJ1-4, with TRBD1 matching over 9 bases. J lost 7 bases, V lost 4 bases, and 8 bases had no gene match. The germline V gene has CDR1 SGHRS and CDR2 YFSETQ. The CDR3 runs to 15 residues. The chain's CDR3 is CASSATGGVGEKLFF. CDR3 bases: TGCGCCAGCAGCGCAACAGGGGGCGTCGGTGAAAAACTGTTTTTT.

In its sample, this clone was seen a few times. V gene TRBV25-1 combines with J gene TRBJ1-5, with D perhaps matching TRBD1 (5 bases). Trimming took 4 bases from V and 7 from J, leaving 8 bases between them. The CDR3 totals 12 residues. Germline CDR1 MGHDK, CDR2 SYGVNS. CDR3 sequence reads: CASSARGQPQHF. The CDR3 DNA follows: TGTGCCAGCAGTGCCCGGGGGCAGCCCCAGCATTTT.

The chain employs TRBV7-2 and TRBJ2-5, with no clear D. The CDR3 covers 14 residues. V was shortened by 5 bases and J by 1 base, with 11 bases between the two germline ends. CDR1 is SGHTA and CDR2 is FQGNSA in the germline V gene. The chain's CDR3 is CASSPPWAQETQYF. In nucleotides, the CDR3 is TGTGCCAGCAGCCCCCCTTGGGCCCAAGAGACCCAGTACTTC.

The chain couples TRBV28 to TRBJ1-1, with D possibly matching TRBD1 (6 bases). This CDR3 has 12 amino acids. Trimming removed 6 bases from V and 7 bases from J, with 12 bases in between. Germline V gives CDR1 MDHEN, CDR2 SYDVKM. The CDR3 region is CASRGGVGEAFF. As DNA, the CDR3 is TGTGCCAGCAGGGGGGGCGTCGGTGAAGCTTTCTTT.

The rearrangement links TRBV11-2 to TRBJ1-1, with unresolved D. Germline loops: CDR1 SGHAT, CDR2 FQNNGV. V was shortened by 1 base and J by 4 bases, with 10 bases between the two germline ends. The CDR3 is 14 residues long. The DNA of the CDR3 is TGTGCCAGCAGCTTAGGTGTGCTGAGCACTGAAGCTTTCTTT. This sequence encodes CASSLGVLSTEAFF. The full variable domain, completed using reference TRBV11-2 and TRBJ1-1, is EAGVAQSPRYKIIEKRQSVAFWCNPISGHATLYWYQQILGQGPKLLIQFQNNGVVDDSQLPKDRFSAERLKGVDSTLKIQPAKLEDSAVYLCASSLGVLSTEAFFGQGTRLTVV.

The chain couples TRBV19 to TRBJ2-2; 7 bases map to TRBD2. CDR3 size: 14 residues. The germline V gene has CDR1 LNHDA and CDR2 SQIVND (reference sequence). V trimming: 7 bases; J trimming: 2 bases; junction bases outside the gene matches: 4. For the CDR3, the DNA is TGTGCCAGTACTGGGGGGGGTAACACCGGGGAGCTGTTTTTT. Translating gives CASTGGGNTGELFF.

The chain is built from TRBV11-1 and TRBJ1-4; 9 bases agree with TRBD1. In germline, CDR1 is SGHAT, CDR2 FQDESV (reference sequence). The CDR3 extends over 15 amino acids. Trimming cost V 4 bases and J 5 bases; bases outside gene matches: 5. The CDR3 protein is CASSSTGGGNEKLFF. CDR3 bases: TGTGCCAGCAGCTCGACAGGGGGAGGAAATGAAAAACTGTTTTTT.

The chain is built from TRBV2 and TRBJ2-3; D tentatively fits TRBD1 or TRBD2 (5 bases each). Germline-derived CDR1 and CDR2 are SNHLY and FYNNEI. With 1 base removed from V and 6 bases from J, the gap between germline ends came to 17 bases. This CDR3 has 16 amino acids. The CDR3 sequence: CASSEGGARRSDTQYF. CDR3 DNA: TGTGCCAGCAGTGAAGGGGGCGCCCGGAGGTCGGATACGCAGTATTTT.

This chain's CDR3 is CASRGGPYEQYV. The CDR3 DNA reads TGTGCCAGCAGGGGAGGGCCCTACGAGCAGTACGTC. The chain has TRBV2 and TRBJ2-7, with 7 bases lining up with TRBD2. This CDR3 is built from 12 residues. With V trimmed by 6 bases and J by 2 bases, 1 base remained unmatched. Germline V gene sequence: CDR1 SNHLY, CDR2 FYNNEI.

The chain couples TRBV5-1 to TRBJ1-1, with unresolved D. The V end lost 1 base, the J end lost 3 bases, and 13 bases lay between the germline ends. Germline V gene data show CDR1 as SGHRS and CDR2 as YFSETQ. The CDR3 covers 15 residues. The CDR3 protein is CASSLRGFEDTEAFF. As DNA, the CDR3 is TGCGCCAGCAGCTTGCGAGGCTTCGAAGACACTGAAGCTTTCTTT.

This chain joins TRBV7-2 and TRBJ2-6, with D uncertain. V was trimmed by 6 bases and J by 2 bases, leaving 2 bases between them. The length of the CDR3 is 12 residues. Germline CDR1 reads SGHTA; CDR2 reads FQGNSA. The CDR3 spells CASSPGANVLTF. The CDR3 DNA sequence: TGTGCCAGCAGTCCTGGGGCCAACGTCCTGACTTTC.

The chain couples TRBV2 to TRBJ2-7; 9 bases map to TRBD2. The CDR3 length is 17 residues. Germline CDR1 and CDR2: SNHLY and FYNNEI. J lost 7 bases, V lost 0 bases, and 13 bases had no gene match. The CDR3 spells CASSEAQGRGGLPEQYV. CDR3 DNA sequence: TGTGCCAGCAGTGAAGCGCAAGGGCGGGGGGGCCTTCCTGAGCAGTACGTC.

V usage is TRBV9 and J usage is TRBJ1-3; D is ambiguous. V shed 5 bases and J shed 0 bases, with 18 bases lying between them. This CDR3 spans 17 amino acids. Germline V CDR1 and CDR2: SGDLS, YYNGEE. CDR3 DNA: TGTGCCAGCAGTCCTACGGGGAGGGTGTCCTCTGGAAACACCATATATTTT. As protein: CASSPTGRVSSGNTIYF.

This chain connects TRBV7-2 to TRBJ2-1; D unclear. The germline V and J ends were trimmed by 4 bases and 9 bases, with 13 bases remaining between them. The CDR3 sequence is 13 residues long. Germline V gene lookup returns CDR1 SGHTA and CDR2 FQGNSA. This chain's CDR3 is CASSSPMAPEQFF. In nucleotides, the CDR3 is TGTGCCAGCAGCTCGCCTATGGCGCCTGAGCAGTTCTTC.

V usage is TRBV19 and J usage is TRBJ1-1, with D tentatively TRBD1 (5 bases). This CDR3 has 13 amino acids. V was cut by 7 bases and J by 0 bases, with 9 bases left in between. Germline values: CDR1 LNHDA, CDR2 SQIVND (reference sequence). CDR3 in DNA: TGTGCCAGTAAGTGGGGGGTGAACACTGAAGCTTTCTTT. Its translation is CASKWGVNTEAFF.